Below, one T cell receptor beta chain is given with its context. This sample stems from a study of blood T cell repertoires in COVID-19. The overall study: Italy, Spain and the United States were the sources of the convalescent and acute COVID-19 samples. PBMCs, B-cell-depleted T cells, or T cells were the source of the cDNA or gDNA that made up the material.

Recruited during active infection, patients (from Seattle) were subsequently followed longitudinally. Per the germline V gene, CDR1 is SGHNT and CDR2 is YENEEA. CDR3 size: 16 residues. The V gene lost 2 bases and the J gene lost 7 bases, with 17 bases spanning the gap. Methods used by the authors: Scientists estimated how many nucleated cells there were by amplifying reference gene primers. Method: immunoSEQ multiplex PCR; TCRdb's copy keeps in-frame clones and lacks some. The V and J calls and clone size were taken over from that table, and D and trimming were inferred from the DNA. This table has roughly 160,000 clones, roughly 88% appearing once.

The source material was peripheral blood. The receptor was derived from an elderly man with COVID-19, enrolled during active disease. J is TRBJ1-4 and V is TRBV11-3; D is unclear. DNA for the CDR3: TGTGCCAGCAGCTTAAGTAGACACCCAAGTGGTGAAAAACTGTTTTTT. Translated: CASSLSRHPSGEKLFF.